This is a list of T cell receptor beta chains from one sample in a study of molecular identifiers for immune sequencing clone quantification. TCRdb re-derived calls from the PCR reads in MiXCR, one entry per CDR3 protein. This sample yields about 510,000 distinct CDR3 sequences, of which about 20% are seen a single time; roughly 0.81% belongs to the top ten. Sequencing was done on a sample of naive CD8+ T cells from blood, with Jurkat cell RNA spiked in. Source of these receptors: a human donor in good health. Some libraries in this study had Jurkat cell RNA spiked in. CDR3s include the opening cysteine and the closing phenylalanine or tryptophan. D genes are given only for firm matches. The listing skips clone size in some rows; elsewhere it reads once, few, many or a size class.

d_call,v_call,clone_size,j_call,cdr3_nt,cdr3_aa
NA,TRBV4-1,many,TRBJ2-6,TGCGCCAGCAGCCAAGATCCCCTTCCTACCAGCTCTGGGGCCAACGTCCTGACTTTC,CASSQDPLPTSSGANVLTF
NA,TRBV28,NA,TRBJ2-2,TGTGTCAGCAGTTTGTACAGCGGCGGGGAGCTGTTTTTT,CVSSLYSGGELFF
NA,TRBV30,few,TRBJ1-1,TGTGCCTGGAGTGTATTTGAGAACACTGAAGCTTTCTTT,CAWSVFENTEAFF
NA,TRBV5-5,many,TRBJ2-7,TGTGCCAGCAGCTTGGTGGCGGGACCGATTGTCCCAAGCGAGCAGTACTTC,CASSLVAGPIVPSEQYF
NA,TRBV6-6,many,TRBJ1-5,TGTGCCAGCACCGAGACAGGATTTAGCAATCAGCCCCAGCATTTT,CASTETGFSNQPQHF
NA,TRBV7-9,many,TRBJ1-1,TGTGCCAGCAGCCTAGTTAACAGGGACACTGAAGCTTTCTTT,CASSLVNRDTEAFF
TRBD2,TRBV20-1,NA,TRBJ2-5,TGCAGTGCTAGAGAGGCGGGAGTGTTTCAAGAGACCCAGTACTTC,CSAREAGVFQETQYF
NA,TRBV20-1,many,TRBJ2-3,TGCAGTGCTAGAGATGTCTTAGATACGCAGTATTTT,CSARDVLDTQYF
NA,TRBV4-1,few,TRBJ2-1,TGCGCCAGCAGCCAACAGGGGATATCCTACAATGAGCAGTTCTTC,CASSQQGISYNEQFF
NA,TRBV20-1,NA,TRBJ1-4,TGCAGTGCTAGAGATGAAGATGGGCTTGGCCTGTTTTTT,CSARDEDGLGLFF
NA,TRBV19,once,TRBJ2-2,TGTGCCAGTAGTATAAGCTACTCGAACACCGGGGAGCTGTTTTTT,CASSISYSNTGELFF
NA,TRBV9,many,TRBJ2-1,TGTGCCAGCAGCAATCTACAGGGCCCGTATAGCTCCTACAATGAGCAGTTCTTC,CASSNLQGPYSSYNEQFF
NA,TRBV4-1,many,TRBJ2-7,TGCGCCAGCAGCCAAGATCGGGGGGCGTCTGACGAGCAGTACTTC,CASSQDRGASDEQYF
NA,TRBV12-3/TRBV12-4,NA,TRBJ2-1,TGTGCCAGCAGTTTAGCGCTATATAACTACAATGAGCAGTTCTTC,CASSLALYNYNEQFF
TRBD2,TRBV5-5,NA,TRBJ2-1,TGTGCCAGCAGCTTGGAGGGGCTAGCGGGAGGCACTGAGCAGTTCTTC,CASSLEGLAGGTEQFF
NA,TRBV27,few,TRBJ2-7,TGTGCCAGCAGTATGGGTCTAGGGTACGAGCAGTACTTC,CASSMGLGYEQYF
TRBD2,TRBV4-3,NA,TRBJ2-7,TGCGCCAGCAGCCAAGGACCAGCGGGACCCGAGCAGTACTTC,CASSQGPAGPEQYF
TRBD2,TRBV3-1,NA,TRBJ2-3,TGTGCCAGCAGCCGCGGGACTAGCGGGAGGGCAGATACGCAGTATTTT,CASSRGTSGRADTQYF
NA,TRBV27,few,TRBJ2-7,TGTGCCAGCGGATTAGGACCAGTCTACGAGCAGTACTTC,CASGLGPVYEQYF
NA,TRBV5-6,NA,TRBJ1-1,TGTGCCAGCAGCTTGCCGTATAACACTGAAGCTTTCTTT,CASSLPYNTEAFF
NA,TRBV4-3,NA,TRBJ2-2,NA,CASSQDWAGGNTGELSF
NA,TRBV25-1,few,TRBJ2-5,TGTGCCAGCAGTGAGGAACTACAAGAGACCCAGTACTTC,CASSEELQETQYF
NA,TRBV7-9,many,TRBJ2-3,TGTGCCAGCAGCTCGAGTCAGGTCTTGGGCACAGATACGCAGTATTTT,CASSSSQVLGTDTQYF
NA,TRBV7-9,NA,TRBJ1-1,TGTGCCAGCAGCTTATTGGGTCTGAACACTGAAGCTTCCTTT,CASSLLGLNTEASF
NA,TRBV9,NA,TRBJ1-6,TGTGCCAGCAGCGAGAGGGACCCGAGTGTATCCTATAATTCACCCCTCCACTTT,CASSERDPSVSYNSPLHF
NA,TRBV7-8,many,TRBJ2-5,TGTGCCAGCAGCTTAATGTTGGGCGCAGGGGAAGAGACCCAGTACTTC,CASSLMLGAGEETQYF
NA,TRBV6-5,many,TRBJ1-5,TGTGCCAGCAGTTACATGGGGGGTAATCAGCCCCAGCATTTT,CASSYMGGNQPQHF
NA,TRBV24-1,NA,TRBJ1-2,TGTGCCACCAGTGACTCCCCATGGGGCTACACCTTC,CATSDSPWGYTF
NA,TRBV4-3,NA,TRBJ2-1,TGCGCCAGCTCCACGGCGTTGTACAATGAGCAGCTCTTC,CASSTALYNEQLF
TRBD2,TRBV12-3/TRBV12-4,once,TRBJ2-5,TGTGCCAGCAGTTTATTGCGGGGGGGCTCGGAGGCCCAGTACTTC,CASSLLRGGSEAQYF
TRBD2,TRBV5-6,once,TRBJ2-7,TGTGCCAGCAGCCTCAGACTAGCGGTGTACGAGCAGTACTTC,CASSLRLAVYEQYF
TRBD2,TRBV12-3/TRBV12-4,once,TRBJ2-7,TGTGCCGGCAGTCCCCAGAGCGGGAGGCCCTACGAGCAGTACTTC,CAGSPQSGRPYEQYF
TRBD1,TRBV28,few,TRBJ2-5,TGTGCCAGCAGTTTCCCAGGGGGCGACTGGGAGACCCAGTACTTC,CASSFPGGDWETQYF
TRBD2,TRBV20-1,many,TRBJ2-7,TGCAGTGCTAGGGGGGGGACTAGCGGGAGGGTCGAGCAGTACTTC,CSARGGTSGRVEQYF
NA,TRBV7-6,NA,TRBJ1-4,TGTGCCAGCAGCTTAGCTGGTGGCAGGAATGAAAAACTGTTTTTT,CASSLAGGRNEKLFF
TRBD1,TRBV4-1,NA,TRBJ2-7,TGCGCCAGCAGCCAAGATCCCCAGGGGGACGAGCAGTACTTC,CASSQDPQGDEQYF
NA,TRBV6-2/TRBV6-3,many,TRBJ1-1,TGTGCCAGCAGCCGGTACACTGAAGCTTTCTTT,CASSRYTEAFF
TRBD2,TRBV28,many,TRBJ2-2,TGTGCCAGCAGGTTCGGGGCGGGAGTCACCGGGGAGCTGTTTTTT,CASRFGAGVTGELFF
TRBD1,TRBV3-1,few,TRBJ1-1,TGTGCCAGCAGCCAAGATTTAGGACAGGGGTTTGACACTGAAGCTTTCTTT,CASSQDLGQGFDTEAFF
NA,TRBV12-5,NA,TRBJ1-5,TGTGCTAGTGGTTTGGTAATCGGGGGGGATCAGCCCCAGCGTTTT,CASGLVIGGDQPQRF
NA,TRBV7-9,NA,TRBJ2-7,TGTGCCAGCAGCCAACCGACGGGCTACGAGCAGTACTTC,CASSQPTGYEQYF
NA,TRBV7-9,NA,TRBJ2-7,TGTGCCAGCAGCCCAGGCCGCGCCACGCCCTACGAGCAGTACTTC,CASSPGRATPYEQYF
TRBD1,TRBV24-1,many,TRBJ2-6,TGTGCCGTCCGGGACAGGGGCTCTGGGGCCAACGTCCTGACTTTC,CAVRDRGSGANVLTF
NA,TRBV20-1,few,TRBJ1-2,TGCAGTGCTAGAGTTCAGTTGGGGGGAAACTATGGCTACACCTTC,CSARVQLGGNYGYTF
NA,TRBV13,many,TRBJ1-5,TGTGCCAGCAGCTTACGAGGGGCCAATCAGCCCCAGCATTTT,CASSLRGANQPQHF
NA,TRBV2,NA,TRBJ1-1,TGTGCCAGCGAACCGGGCCGTGAAGCTTTCTTT,CASEPGREAFF
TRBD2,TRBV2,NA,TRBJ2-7,TGTGCCAGCAGTGATTTTGCGGGAGGGCCCTCGGTCGAGCAGTACTTC,CASSDFAGGPSVEQYF
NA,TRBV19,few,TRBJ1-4,TGTGCCAGTAGTATGGCTTTTTTGGATGGGCTCGAAAAACTGTTTTTT,CASSMAFLDGLEKLFF
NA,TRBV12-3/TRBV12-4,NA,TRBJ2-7,TGTGCCAGCAGTGAAATAGGGGGGGGTACCGAGCAGTACTTC,CASSEIGGGTEQYF